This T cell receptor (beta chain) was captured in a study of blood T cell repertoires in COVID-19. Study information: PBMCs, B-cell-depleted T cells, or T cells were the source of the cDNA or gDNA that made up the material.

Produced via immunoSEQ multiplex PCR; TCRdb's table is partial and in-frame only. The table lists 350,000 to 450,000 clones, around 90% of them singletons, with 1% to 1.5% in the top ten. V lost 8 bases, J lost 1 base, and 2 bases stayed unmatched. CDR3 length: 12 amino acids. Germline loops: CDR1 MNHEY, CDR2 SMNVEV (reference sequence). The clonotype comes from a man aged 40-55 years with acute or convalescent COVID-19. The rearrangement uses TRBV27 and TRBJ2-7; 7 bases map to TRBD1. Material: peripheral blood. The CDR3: CASGTASYEQYF. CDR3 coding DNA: TGTGCCAGCGGGACAGCTTCCTACGAGCAGTACTTC.